This TCR beta chain was observed in a study of blood T cell repertoires in COVID-19 (dated by TCRdb to about 2020). About the study as a whole: The collaborator samples originated in the United States, Italy and Spain and spanned the acute and convalescent phases of COVID-19. Where available, HLA class I and class II types were taken from metadata supplied by the sample provider and were not determined by assay-based typing. Subjects who had been exposed to COVID-19, were actively infected with it, or had recovered from it provided the deeply sampled blood TCRbeta repertoires that made up the dataset. The repertoires were made available in a free public database intended to serve as a resource for research on the immune response to SARS-CoV-2. The material from the prospective study consisted of cDNA or gDNA derived from T cells, B-cell-depleted T cells, or PBMCs. Sample metadata almost always included a de-identified subject ID, COVID-19 status, age in years and sex. Samples came from the ongoing ImmuneRACE study (first 160 participants) plus 1,254 subjects from 6 global collaborators.

On the study overall, not on this receptor specifically: The amount of clinical and demographic metadata varied by source and participant and was provided uncurated.

Collaborating institutions collected whole blood in K2EDTA tubes following their own protocols. Collaborator samples were shipped for TCRbeta analysis as frozen whole blood, isolated PBMCs, or DNA extracted from either sample type. CDR1 and CDR2 are drawn from the germline V gene: SGDLS, YYNGEE. V is reduced by 0 bases and J by 8 bases, leaving a spacing of 17 bases between them. From the cysteine through the phenylalanine, the CDR3 covers 15 amino acids. Of all the DNA, just the CDR3 is kept, 45 bases in frame from base 1. In the case of this clone: There is no known antigen for this receptor. No quality values exist for individual bases; no much larger clone is one base distant.

TCRbeta CDR3 regions were amplified from genomic DNA using the immunoSEQ Assay, a bias-controlled multiplex PCR. Concerning the study's data processing: Nucleated cell counts per sample were estimated from amplification of reference gene primers within the assay. To quantify the absolute abundance of each unique TCRbeta CDR3 rearrangement, sequence reads were collapsed and filtered. For each sample, productive Simpson clonality was calculated by taking the square root of Simpson's diversity index across productive rearrangements. Imported from immuneACCESS, the table was reduced by TCRdb to in-frame sequences with V and J called. These copies leave out some clones; in studies compared against another copy, an unresolved V gene accounts for under half, and the cause of the remainder is not known. V and J calls and clone size follow that table, whereas D and trimming were derived from the DNA. The table for this sample lists about 120,000 clones; 85% to 90% of them were counted only once. The ten top clones hold 4.6% of the sample.

The TCR sequence derives from a woman aged 45-65 years with acute or convalescent COVID-19. The V and J genes are TRBV9 and TRBJ1-1, with no D gene named confidently. The specimen was peripheral blood. The DNA is TGTGCCAGCAGCGTAGGGTTTCGGGGAGAAAGGGAAGCTTTCTTT. It codes for CASSVGFRGEREAFF.